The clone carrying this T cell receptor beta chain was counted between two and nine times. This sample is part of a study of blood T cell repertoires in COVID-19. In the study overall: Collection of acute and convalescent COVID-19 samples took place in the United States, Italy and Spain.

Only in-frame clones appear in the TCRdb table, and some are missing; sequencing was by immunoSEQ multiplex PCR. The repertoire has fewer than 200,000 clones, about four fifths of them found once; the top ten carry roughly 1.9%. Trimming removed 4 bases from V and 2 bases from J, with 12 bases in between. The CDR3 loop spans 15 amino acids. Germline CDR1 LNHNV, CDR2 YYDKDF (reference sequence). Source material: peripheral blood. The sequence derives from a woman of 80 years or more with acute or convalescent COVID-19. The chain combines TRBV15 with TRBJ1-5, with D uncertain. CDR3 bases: TGTGCCACCAGCATGGGGAAGAGGGGCAATCAGCCCCAGCATTTT. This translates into CATSMGKRGNQPQHF.